This entry lists 15 T cell receptor beta chains sequenced from one sample in a study of blood T cell repertoires in COVID-19 (dated by TCRdb to the early 2020s). The library was prepared using the immunoSEQ multiplex PCR assay. TCRdb took over this immuneACCESS table, retaining in-frame rearrangements with V and J assigned. Such tables are incomplete; in checked studies, under half of the missing clones stem from an unresolved V gene, and the remainder is unexplained. The sample table records approximately 200,000 clones; 70% to 90% of these occur just once. The ten largest clones represent less than 4.5% of the sample. Sequences were obtained from peripheral blood. The receptors stem from a man aged 50-59 years with acute or convalescent COVID-19.

This clone was observed a few times. The chain carries TRBV5-1 and TRBJ1-2; a possible D gene is TRBD1 (6 bases). Germline CDR1 and CDR2: SGHRS and YFSETQ. Trimming stripped 2 bases from V and 0 bases from J, with 11 bases between. This CDR3 is built from 15 residues. The CDR3 loop reads CASSFGQGTNYGYTF. The CDR3 bases are TGCGCCAGCAGCTTTGGGCAGGGGACTAACTATGGCTACACCTTC.

The chain combines TRBV10-3 with TRBJ2-7; 8 bases are shared with TRBD1. This CDR3 spans 13 amino acids. Germline V CDR1 and CDR2: ENHRY, SYGVKD. V trimming: 10 bases; J trimming: 2 bases; junction bases outside the gene matches: 7. This CDR3 reads CATKTGETYEQYF. The CDR3 DNA reads TGTGCCACGAAGACAGGGGAAACCTACGAGCAGTACTTC.

The rearrangement joins TRBV5-6 to TRBJ1-2, with 8 bases aligning to TRBD1. With V trimmed by 4 bases and J by 8 bases, 7 bases remained unmatched. Looked up from germline, CDR1 is SGHDT and CDR2 is YYEEEE. CDR3 length equals 13 residues. CDR3 sequence reads: CASSPWTGTGYTF. Here the CDR3 DNA reads TGTGCCAGCAGCCCGTGGACAGGGACAGGCTACACCTTC.

This chain joins TRBV29-1 and TRBJ1-4; perhaps TRBD1 as D (5 bases). The CDR3 consists of 12 residues. V was pared by 4 bases and J by 6 bases, with 9 bases between. The V gene's germline CDR1 is SQVTM and CDR2 ANQGSEA. CDR3 DNA: TGCAGCGTTGGGGCAGGGTATGAAAAACTGTTTTTT. Its protein is CSVGAGYEKLFF.

The chain has TRBV24-1 and TRBJ2-3, with D uncertain. This CDR3 has 13 residues. V was clipped by 9 bases and J by 0 bases, with 9 bases between them. The germline V gene encodes CDR1 KGHDR and CDR2 SFDVKD. As DNA, the CDR3 is TGTGCCACCCGGCAGACTAGCACAGATACGCAGTATTTT. Translated: CATRQTSTDTQYF.

The chain employs TRBV5-1 and TRBJ2-1; TRBD1 matches 8 bases. V gave up 5 bases and J gave up 6 bases; unmatched junction bases: 4. CDR3 length equals 13 residues. Germline values: CDR1 SGHRS, CDR2 YFSETQ. As DNA, the CDR3 is TGCGCCAGCAGGACTGGACAGGGCAATGAGCAGTTCTTC. It specifies CASRTGQGNEQFF.

The rearrangement links TRBV12-3 or TRBV12-4 to TRBJ2-7; TRBD1 might be the D (5 bases). CDR3 length equals 13 residues. V lost 4 bases, J lost 6 bases, and 13 bases lay in between. CDR3 loop: CASSSDRPREQYF. Here the CDR3 DNA reads TGTGCCAGCAGTTCAGACAGACCCCGCGAGCAGTACTTC.

Remarks on this clone: Other DNA variants within this sample encode the same CDR3. The rearrangement uses TRBV7-9 and TRBJ1-6, with a weak D call TRBD1 (6 bases). The CDR3 sequence is 16 residues long. CDR1 SEHNR and CDR2 FQNEAQ come from the germline V gene (reference sequence). V shed 5 bases and J shed 0 bases, with 11 bases lying between them. The CDR3 reads CASSPQGSSYNSPLHF. In DNA, the CDR3 is TGTGCCAGCAGCCCCCAGGGGAGCTCCTATAATTCACCCCTCCACTTT.

The chain employs TRBV6-2 or TRBV6-3 and TRBJ2-4; the D gene is possibly TRBD2 (5 bases). The CDR3 is 17 residues long. Germline V gives CDR1 MNHEY, CDR2 SVGEGT. V lost 6 bases, J lost 0 bases, and 18 bases lay in between. Here the CDR3 DNA reads TGTGCCAGCAGCCACCGGGAAGGGAACATAGCCAAAAACATTCAGTACTTC. Encoded protein: CASSHREGNIAKNIQYF.

This rearrangement joins TRBV6-5 to TRBJ2-5, with 10 bases aligning to TRBD2. Germline V gives CDR1 MNHEY, CDR2 SVGAGI. This CDR3 is 16 amino acids long. The J segment lost 4 bases and the V segment lost 4 bases, leaving 9 bases of the junction unmatched. CDR3 region: CASSSSGSSGGETQYF. CDR3 nucleotides: TGTGCCAGCAGTTCTTCCGGTTCTAGCGGGGGAGAGACCCAGTACTTC.

The chain recombines TRBV24-1 with TRBJ2-7; D perhaps matches TRBD1 (6 bases). The V end was cut by 3 bases, the J end by 6 bases, with 11 bases between. Germline values: CDR1 KGHDR, CDR2 SFDVKD. The CDR3 has 13 residues. In nucleotides, the CDR3 is TGTGCCACCAGTGATGCGCAAGGGGGCGAGCAGTACTTC. This codes for CATSDAQGGEQYF.

The chain is built from TRBV5-1 and TRBJ2-2; 9 nucleotides line up with TRBD2. The CDR3 length is 18 residues. V dropped 4 bases and J dropped 1; count of bases not matched to a gene: 11. Germline V gives CDR1 SGHRS, CDR2 YFSETQ. Written as DNA, the CDR3 is TGCGCCAGCAGCCGGGGGAGTAGCGGGGGCTTGAACACCGGGGAGCTGTTTTTT. This translates into CASSRGSSGGLNTGELFF.

This sequence joins TRBV5-4 and TRBJ2-2; TRBD1 aligns across 7 bases. Looked up from germline, CDR1 is SGHNT and CDR2 is YYREEE (reference sequence). After removal of 0 bases from V and 5 bases from J, the junction contained 7 bases not matched to a gene. CDR3 length: 16 residues. CDR3 sequence: CASSLAGTAETGELFF. The DNA of the CDR3 is TGTGCCAGCAGCTTGGCCGGGACAGCAGAAACCGGGGAGCTGTTTTTT.

This chain joins TRBV5-1 and TRBJ1-3; 12 positions match TRBD1. CDR1 is SGHRS, CDR2 YFSETQ, per germline. The CDR3 covers 17 residues. The junction had 4 bases not matched to a gene; V was cut back by 0 bases and J by 3 bases. CDR3 DNA: TGCGCCAGCAGCTTGGAGGGACAGGGGGCTTTTGGAAACACCATATATTTT. Translating gives CASSLEGQGAFGNTIYF.

The chain joins TRBV6-2 or TRBV6-3 to TRBJ2-1; D gene uncertain. Trimming removed 5 bases from V and 0 bases from J, with 11 bases in between. The CDR3 sequence is 15 residues long. Germline CDR1 reads MNHEY; CDR2 reads SVGEGT. CDR3 amino acids: CASSPVSPSYNEQFF. As DNA, the CDR3 is TGTGCCAGCAGTCCCGTTAGCCCCTCCTACAATGAGCAGTTCTTC.